These 26 T cell receptor beta chains were sequenced from one sample in a study of blood T cell repertoires in COVID-19. Profiled with immunoSEQ multiplex PCR; TCRdb holds only in-frame clones, not every one. There are approximately 200,000 clones in the sample; 80% to 90% occur only once, and 12% lies in the top ten. Sequencing was performed on peripheral blood. Source of these receptors: a woman older than 75 with COVID-19, enrolled during active disease.

J is TRBJ2-7 and V is TRBV9; a weak D match, TRBD1 (5 bases). CDR1 and CDR2 (germline): SGDLS, YYNGEE. The V and J ends lost 0 bases and 3 bases respectively, with 10 bases between them. This CDR3 spans 14 amino acids. DNA for the CDR3: TGTGCCAGCAGCGTAGGATTACAGGACTACGAGCAGTACTTC. It yields the protein CASSVGLQDYEQYF.

The chain is built from TRBV20-1 and TRBJ2-7; 11 nucleotides agree with TRBD2. The junction had 3 bases not matched to a gene; V was cut back by 3 bases and J by 2 bases. Germline CDR1 reads DFQATT; CDR2 reads SNEGSKA (reference sequence). The CDR3 is 14 amino acids. Written as DNA, the CDR3 is TGCAGTGCTAGTAGACTAGCGGGAACCTACGAGCAGTACTTC. It specifies CSASRLAGTYEQYF.

The gene calls are TRBV5-6 and TRBJ1-2; TRBD1 agrees at 8 bases. V lost 3 bases, J lost 5 bases, and 12 bases stayed unmatched. Germline V gene sequence: CDR1 SGHDT, CDR2 YYEEEE. The CDR3 contains 16 residues. CDR3 protein: CASSYVTGAGPYGYTF. Here the CDR3 DNA reads TGTGCCAGCAGCTATGTGACAGGGGCCGGCCCGTATGGCTACACCTTC.

The rearrangement joins TRBV19 to TRBJ1-1; D is undetermined. The ends were cut back, 2 bases at V and 1 base at J, with 5 bases in the middle. The CDR3 extends over 13 amino acids. Germline lookup yields CDR1 LNHDA and CDR2 SQIVND (reference sequence). As DNA, the CDR3 is TGTGCCAGTAGTATAACAGAGAACACTGAAGCTTTCTTT. It specifies CASSITENTEAFF.

This sequence joins TRBV19 and TRBJ2-1; possibly TRBD2 for D (6 bases). Trimming left V 4 bases short and J 3 bases short, with 16 bases between. Germline CDR1 reads LNHDA; CDR2 reads SQIVND (reference sequence). This CDR3 spans 16 amino acids. CDR3 sequence (DNA): TGTGCCAGTAGTACTCCGCCGGGAGCCAGCTACAATGAGCAGTTCTTC. The encoded protein is CASSTPPGASYNEQFF.

This clone was counted between two and nine times. The genes are TRBV19 and TRBJ1-3; 7 nucleotides match TRBD1. The germline V gene encodes CDR1 LNHDA and CDR2 SQIVND (reference sequence). The CDR3 runs to 16 residues. Unmatched junction bases numbered 7, after V lost 5 bases and J lost 0 bases. The CDR3 protein is CASSVDRTRSGNTIYF. The CDR3 bases are TGTGCCAGTAGTGTGGACAGGACCCGCTCTGGAAACACCATATATTTT.

The chain recombines TRBV6-5 with TRBJ2-1, with 9 bases matching TRBD2. This CDR3 contains 15 residues. The germline V gene has CDR1 MNHEY and CDR2 SVGAGI. The junction had 6 bases not matched to a gene; V was cut back by 8 bases and J by 1 base. DNA of the CDR3: TGTGCCAGCCGTAGACTAGCGGCGTCCTACAATGAGCAGTTCTTC. This gives the protein CASRRLAASYNEQFF.

This chain connects TRBV5-1 to TRBJ2-7, with TRBD1 as a possible D gene (5 bases). From germline, CDR1 is SGHRS and CDR2 YFSETQ. The CDR3 sequence is 15 residues long. V lost 3 bases, J lost 7 bases, and 20 bases lay in between. The CDR3 DNA reads TGCGCCAGCAGCTCAACAGGCGAGGTGGGTAGGGAGCAGTACTTC. Translating it yields CASSSTGEVGREQYF.

In this sample, this clone turned up a few times. The chain couples TRBV27 to TRBJ2-7, with D possibly being TRBD2 (5 bases). Germline V CDR1 and CDR2: MNHEY, SMNVEV (reference sequence). This CDR3 contains 13 residues. With 10 bases removed from V and 2 bases from J, the gap between germline ends came to 15 bases. The CDR3 DNA is TGTGCCACCGCGGGCACTACTACCTACGAGCAGTACTTC. It yields the protein CATAGTTTYEQYF.

The chain is built from TRBV5-6 and TRBJ1-3; D is undetermined. The CDR3 has 18 residues. The ends were cut back, 0 bases at V and 0 bases at J, with 16 bases in the middle. Germline V lookup: CDR1 SGHDT, CDR2 YYEEEE. The CDR3 region has the DNA TGTGCCAGCAGCTTGGATGGCGGAACCCGTCTCTCTGGAAACACCATATATTTT. It yields the protein CASSLDGGTRLSGNTIYF.

The rearrangement joins TRBV27 to TRBJ1-3; D gene uncertain. There are 16 residues in the CDR3. V gave up 6 bases and J gave up 2 bases, with 17 bases separating them. Per germline, CDR1 MNHEY and CDR2 SMNVEV (reference sequence). In nucleotides, the CDR3 is TGTGCCAGCAGCCCCGGGATCCCGGGTACTGGAAACACCATATATTTT. Translated: CASSPGIPGTGNTIYF.

The chain combines TRBV20-1 with TRBJ1-1; a possible D gene is TRBD1 (5 bases). Trimming removed 3 bases at V and 2 bases at J, with 16 bases between. Germline assignment: CDR1 DFQATT and CDR2 SNEGSKA (reference sequence). The CDR3 extends over 15 amino acids. CDR3 residues: CSASNRLKVNTEAFF. In nucleotides, the CDR3 is TGCAGTGCTAGTAACAGGTTGAAGGTCAACACTGAAGCTTTCTTT.

The chain has TRBV11-3 and TRBJ2-1; 9 bases fit TRBD1. Germline V gene sequence: CDR1 SGHNT, CDR2 YENEEA. This CDR3 has 15 amino acids. J lost 3 bases, V lost 4 bases, and 4 bases had no gene match. CDR3: CASSSPGQGYNEQFF. CDR3 in DNA: TGTGCCAGCAGCTCGCCGGGACAGGGCTACAATGAGCAGTTCTTC.

This clone occurred once. The chain couples TRBV6-1 to TRBJ2-2, with 8 nucleotides matching TRBD1. The CDR3 has 13 amino acids. Trimming removed 8 bases from V and 1 base from J; junction bases left unmatched: 0. Germline V CDR1 and CDR2: MNHNS, SASEGT. In DNA form, the CDR3 reads TGTGCCAGCGACAGGGGGAACACCGGGGAGCTGTTTTTT. It encodes CASDRGNTGELFF.

CDR3 DNA: TGTGCCAGTAGTATGGAACGGGCCAGGGGAAGCACTGAAGCTTTCTTT. Protein: CASSMERARGSTEAFF. This sequence joins TRBV19 and TRBJ1-1, with a possible D match to TRBD1 (6 bases). Deletions cut 3 bases from V and 4 bases from J, with 18 bases between. The CDR3 runs 16 residues. Germline CDR1 reads LNHDA; CDR2 reads SQIVND (reference sequence).

The chain uses TRBV4-3 and TRBJ1-5; possible D gene TRBD1, 5 bases. V was trimmed by 4 bases and J by 4 bases, leaving 8 bases between them. CDR3 length: 13 amino acids. The V gene's germline CDR1 is LGHNA and CDR2 YSLEER. The CDR3: CASSRGPNQPQHF. The DNA for the CDR3 is TGCGCCAGCAGCCGGGGCCCAAATCAGCCCCAGCATTTT.

The V and J genes are TRBV5-1 and TRBJ2-2; D is ambiguous. CDR1 and CDR2 from the germline V gene are SGHRS and YFSETQ. V was cut by 0 bases and J by 0 bases, with 9 bases left in between. This CDR3 is built from 16 residues. Here the CDR3 reads CASSLVRGTNTGELFF. CDR3 DNA sequence: TGCGCCAGCAGCTTGGTGAGAGGTACGAACACCGGGGAGCTGTTTTTT.

As DNA, the CDR3 is TGCAGCGTTGGGCCGCTCTACGAGCAGTACTTC. Amino acids: CSVGPLYEQYF. J is TRBJ2-7 and V is TRBV29-1; D gene ambiguous. This CDR3 is 11 amino acids long. The V gene lost 4 bases and the J gene lost 3 bases, with 7 bases spanning the gap. Germline loops: CDR1 SQVTM, CDR2 ANQGSEA.

The chain is built from TRBV7-9 and TRBJ1-2; 7 bases align to TRBD1. Trimming cost V 3 bases and J 6 bases; bases outside gene matches: 4. The CDR3 runs 13 residues. The V gene's germline CDR1 is SEHNR and CDR2 FQNEAQ (reference sequence). CDR3 sequence: CASSFQTGDGYTF. The CDR3 nucleotides are TGTGCCAGCAGCTTTCAAACAGGGGATGGCTACACCTTC. The full variable domain, in which reference TRBV7-9 and TRBJ1-2 provide the parts outside the CDR3, is DTGVSQNPRHKITKRGQNVTFRCDPISEHNRLYWYRQTLGQGPEFLTYFQNEAQLEKSRLLSDRFSAERPKGSFSTLEIQRTEQGDSAMYLCASSFQTGDGYTFGSGTRLTVV.

In this sample, this clone turned up many times. The genes are TRBV7-9 and TRBJ2-7, with TRBD2 matching over 11 bases. V gave up 3 bases and J gave up 7 bases; unmatched junction bases: 11. The CDR3 is 16 amino acids. Germline CDR1 and CDR2: SEHNR and FQNEAQ (reference sequence). CDR3 nucleotide sequence: TGTGCCAGCAGCTTCGGTTTAGCGGGGGGGCAGGAGGAGCAGTACTTC. This sequence encodes CASSFGLAGGQEEQYF.

This rearrangement joins TRBV30 to TRBJ1-1; maybe TRBD1 (6 bases). Germline loops: CDR1 GTSNPN, CDR2 SVGIG (reference sequence). This CDR3 is built from 13 residues. V gave up 5 bases and J gave up 1 base, with 11 bases separating them. The CDR3 DNA is TGTGCCTGGTGTCAGGGGTGGAACACTGAAGCTTTCTTT. Translation: CAWCQGWNTEAFF.

There are many counts of this clone. The gene calls are TRBV5-1 and TRBJ1-6, with 7 bases identical to TRBD1. Germline V CDR1 and CDR2: SGHRS, YFSETQ. The CDR3 is 13 amino acids. The V segment lost 4 bases and the J segment 14 bases; nucleotides outside the gene matches: 9. The CDR3 sequence: CASSVDSGGSLHF. DNA for the CDR3: TGCGCCAGCAGCGTTGACTCAGGGGGGTCCCTCCACTTT. Full variable domain (rest looked up from reference TRBV5-1 and TRBJ1-6): KAGVTQTPRYLIKTRGQQVTLSCSPISGHRSVSWYQQTPGQGLQFLFEYFSETQRNKGNFPGRFSGRQFSNSRSEMNVSTLELGDSALYLCASSVDSGGSLHFGNGTRLTVT.

The gene calls are TRBV10-3 and TRBJ2-5; 10 bases fit TRBD1. Trimming cost V 0 bases and J 6 bases; bases outside gene matches: 4. Looked up from germline, CDR1 is ENHRY and CDR2 is SYGVKD. CDR3 size: 15 residues. The CDR3 nucleotides are TGTGCCATCAGTGAGTCGGGACAGGGGAGTCAGACCCAGTACTTC. Protein sequence: CAISESGQGSQTQYF.

A few counts support this clone. This chain joins TRBV28 and TRBJ2-7, with TRBD1 matching 7 bases. The CDR3 is made up of 13 amino acids. V lost 7 bases, J lost 0 bases, and 3 bases stayed unmatched. The germline gives CDR1 MDHEN, CDR2 SYDVKM. The CDR3 here is CASKWDSSYEQYF. The CDR3 DNA reads TGTGCCAGCAAATGGGACAGCTCCTACGAGCAGTACTTC. The full variable domain, rest sourced from reference TRBV28 and TRBJ2-7, is DVKVTQSSRYLVKRTGEKVFLECVQDMDHENMFWYRQDPGLGLRLIYFSYDVKMKEKGDIPEGYSVSREKKERFSLILESASTNQTSMYLCASKWDSSYEQYFGPGTRLTVT.

This chain connects TRBV12-5 to TRBJ1-5; D possibly corresponds to TRBD1 (5 bases). The V gene's germline CDR1 is LGHNT and CDR2 FRNRAP. V was trimmed by 1 base and J by 9 bases, leaving 13 bases between them. This CDR3 comprises 14 residues. As DNA, the CDR3 is TGTGCTAGTGGTTTGGGCCATGGGGCCGGGCCCCAGCATTTT. It yields the protein CASGLGHGAGPQHF.

In its sample, this clone was seen once. The chain combines TRBV28 with TRBJ2-5; D is possibly TRBD2 (6 bases). The CDR3 has 14 amino acids. Germline lookup yields CDR1 MDHEN and CDR2 SYDVKM. V lost 6 bases and J 5 bases, leaving 16 bases between the germline ends. CDR3 bases: TGTGCCAGCAGCCTAGGAGGGTTCGTTGAGACCCAGTACTTC. It specifies CASSLGGFVETQYF.